The clone carrying this TCR beta chain was recorded many times. The V gene lost 5 bases and the J gene lost 7 bases, with 21 bases spanning the gap. This CDR3 region has 16 residues. Documented time point: blood at routine non-recurrence follow-up after resection. Without sorting, whole RNA was sequenced from tumor, nontumor lung or frozen PBMC. One entry per CDR3 protein results from TCRdb running MiXCR on the 5' RACE reads. This repertoire shows about 120,000 distinct CDR3 sequences, roughly 10% found once; its top ten account for 20% to 25%. The sample comes from a study of spatial heterogeneity in lung cancer. Overall study: Follow-up PBMC specimens underwent sequencing when available; their median timing was approximately two years after resection.

The material was PBMCs, obtained at follow-up. The rearrangement joins TRBV12-3 or TRBV12-4 to TRBJ1-5; TRBD1 is a possible D gene (5 bases). This receptor was identified in a female donor with early-stage non-small cell lung cancer. CDR3 DNA sequence: TGTGCCAGCAGTCAGGCCGGGACGGAACTGAGCCAGCCCCAGCATTTT. Translated: CASSQAGTELSQPQHF.